The rows below give T cell receptor beta chains drawn from one sample of a study of T cells expressing NK-cell markers. TCRdb re-called the 5' RACE reads; one entry per CDR3 protein, DNA not given. The sample has almost 450,000 distinct CDR3 sequences. What was sequenced was blood T cells: a sorted CD56 or NKG2C T cell subset, CD4+ or CD8+ T cells, or bulk PBMC T cells (not recorded which). Receptors originate from a woman aged 18 to 75 in good health. CDR3s include the opening cysteine and the closing phenylalanine or tryptophan.

j_call | v_call | cdr3_aa
TRBJ2-5 | TRBV15 | CATSRGQGVQETQYF
TRBJ1-5 | TRBV10-3 | CATGAGGHGAQHF
TRBJ2-1 | TRBV7-8 | CASSTTGGVNEQFF
TRBJ2-7 | TRBV20-1 | CSARDQGNAYEQYF
TRBJ1-2 | TRBV7-2 | CASTDRGQRANTF
TRBJ2-3 | TRBV12-3/TRBV12-4 | CASSHGPNTQYF
TRBJ1-1 | TRBV5-1 | CASSLEAGPGSKAFF
TRBJ2-6 | TRBV12-3/TRBV12-4 | CASSNTGDPSGANVLTF
TRBJ1-1 | TRBV12-3/TRBV12-4 | CASTKGGANTEAFF
TRBJ2-1 | TRBV12-3/TRBV12-4 | CASSLWVGLAGGLTYNEQFF
TRBJ2-6 | TRBV27 | CASSFGSGANVLTF
TRBJ1-1 | TRBV20-1 | CSAREEGDAKAFF
TRBJ2-7 | TRBV20-1 | CSARDRSGTSGIMGYEQYF
TRBJ1-1 | TRBV18 | CASTTRERTEAFF
TRBJ2-3 | TRBV20-1 | CSARGGRAGDTQYF
TRBJ2-4 | TRBV12-3/TRBV12-4 | CASTQRRDTDLQYF
TRBJ2-7 | TRBV9 | CASSVDTRAEQYF
TRBJ1-5 | TRBV19 | CASSVDREPNQPQHF
TRBJ1-2 | TRBV27 | CASSFASDYGYTF
TRBJ1-4 | TRBV6-2/TRBV6-3 | CASRPDGEKLFF
TRBJ1-6 | TRBV18 | CASSPGRTNSPLHF
TRBJ2-3 | TRBV7-2 | CASSSGTSGRIGDTQYF
TRBJ1-2 | TRBV7-2 | CASSQDRGRIYGYTF
TRBJ2-7 | TRBV5-1 | CASSLAGDRGSYEQYF
TRBJ2-1 | TRBV15 | CATSRQGSSYNEQFF
TRBJ1-5 | TRBV24-1 | CATSDLQGNQPQHF
TRBJ2-1 | TRBV11-1 | CASSSSGYNEQFF
TRBJ2-1 | TRBV7-2 | CASSNLSGHYNEQFF
TRBJ2-3 | TRBV6-6 | CASSYSGSDTQYF
TRBJ1-4 | TRBV6-5 | CASSSDSEEGKLFF
TRBJ2-2 | TRBV3-1 | CASSQGTYTGELFF
TRBJ1-5 | TRBV6-5 | CASSYDIVQPQHF
TRBJ1-1 | TRBV20-1 | CSARGGAVLQGHTEAFF
TRBJ2-1 | TRBV30 | CACGKGDRSYNEQFF
TRBJ2-1 | TRBV10-2 | CASSPGRGGYNEQFF
TRBJ1-2 | TRBV24-1 | CTTSDSDTRGYTF
TRBJ2-7 | TRBV5-1 | CASSLTGTGRSSYEQYF
TRBJ2-5 | TRBV7-2 | CASSLVTSGDPRTQYF
TRBJ2-1 | TRBV9 | CASSVVESSYNEQFF
TRBJ2-3 | TRBV14 | CASTPTDTQYF
TRBJ2-2 | TRBV5-4 | CASSLASGANTGELFF
TRBJ2-3 | TRBV9 | CASSVGGWDTDTQYF
TRBJ1-2 | TRBV7-2 | CASSWTDLYGYTF
TRBJ1-2 | TRBV5-5 | CASSYSGTNYGYTF
TRBJ2-1 | TRBV18 | CASSPGEAVYNEQFF
TRBJ2-5 | TRBV6-5 | CASSYSRLRETQYF
TRBJ2-2 | TRBV7-3 | CASSLVRGRRDTGELFF
TRBJ2-3 | TRBV4-3 | CASSQAGLETQYF
TRBJ2-2 | TRBV20-1 | CSARPAGRGTGELFF
TRBJ2-2 | TRBV4-1 | CASSQATSGGPRTGELFF
TRBJ1-4 | TRBV20-1 | CSAVDRGVGKLFF
TRBJ1-4 | TRBV20-1 | CSAIWGQGREKLFF
TRBJ2-5 | TRBV3-1 | CASSDTRDSRRETQYF